The 7 T cell receptor beta chains reported below all come from one sample, sequenced in a study of T cell responses to AZD1222 COVID-19 vaccine. Libraries were prepared by immunoSEQ multiplex PCR; TCRdb keeps only in-frame clonotypes and omits some of them. There are about 150,000 clones in the sample; about nine tenths occur only once, and roughly 6% lies in the top ten. Material: peripheral blood, obtained 28 days after the second AZD1222 dose. These receptors all come from an adult who received the AZD1222 COVID-19 vaccine.

The rearrangement links TRBV10-3 to TRBJ2-7; TRBD1 matches at 8 bases. This CDR3 has 14 amino acids. The J segment lost 5 bases and the V segment lost 6 bases, leaving 9 bases of the junction unmatched. From germline, CDR1 is ENHRY and CDR2 SYGVKD. The CDR3 nucleotides read TGTGCCATCAGACACCGGGACAGGAGTAACGAGCAGTACTTC. Translated, it gives CAIRHRDRSNEQYF.

This sequence joins TRBV28 and TRBJ2-5, with TRBD1 matching over 8 bases. V was pared by 6 bases and J by 1 base, with 7 bases of the junction left unmatched. This CDR3 has 15 residues. Germline values: CDR1 MDHEN, CDR2 SYDVKM. The CDR3 nucleotides read TGTGCCAGCAGATCCACCGGACAGGGCCAAGAGACCCAGTACTTC. It yields the protein CASRSTGQGQETQYF.

The gene calls are TRBV3-1 (or the pseudogene TRBV3-2) and TRBJ1-2; D is unresolved. This CDR3 has 14 residues. Trimming left V 1 base short and J 7 bases short, with 13 bases between. Germline V gene sequence: CDR1 LGHDT, CDR2 YNNKEL (reference sequence). The CDR3 DNA is TGTGCCAGCAGCCAAGCGTCGGGAAAGACTGGCTACACCTTC. Translation: CASSQASGKTGYTF.

The chain employs TRBV2 and TRBJ1-2; unclear D gene. V dropped 6 bases and J dropped 4 bases, with 15 bases sitting between them. Germline CDR1 is SNHLY and CDR2 is FYNNEI. The CDR3 has 14 amino acids. The CDR3 DNA is TGTGCCAGCAGAGCCCGACAAGGAGGCTATGGCTACACCTTC. Amino acids: CASRARQGGYGYTF.

This chain joins TRBV6-6 and TRBJ2-2; 8 bases fit TRBD2. V lost 5 bases and J lost 1; bases outside the gene matches: 0. CDR3 length equals 14 residues. Germline V gene sequence: CDR1 MNHNY, CDR2 SVGAGI (reference sequence). In DNA form, the CDR3 reads TGTGCCAGCAGTCTAGCGGGGAACACCGGGGAGCTGTTTTTT. It encodes CASSLAGNTGELFF.

The J gene is TRBJ1-2, the V gene TRBV18; D might be TRBD1 (5 bases). V gave up 4 bases and J gave up 4 bases, with 10 bases separating them. CDR1 and CDR2 from the germline V gene are KGHSH and LQKENI. CDR3 size: 13 residues. DNA of the CDR3: TGTGCCAGCTCACATACAGGTACCTATGGCTACACCTTC. Amino acid sequence: CASSHTGTYGYTF.

V is TRBV5-1 and J is TRBJ2-2; D gene uncertain. Germline V gene lookup returns CDR1 SGHRS and CDR2 YFSETQ. Trimming took off 1 base at V and 0 bases at J, with 7 bases between the two ends. The CDR3 loop spans 15 amino acids. CDR3 in amino acids: CASSLFRPNTGELFF. CDR3 in DNA: TGCGCCAGCAGCTTGTTCCGCCCGAACACCGGGGAGCTGTTTTTT.